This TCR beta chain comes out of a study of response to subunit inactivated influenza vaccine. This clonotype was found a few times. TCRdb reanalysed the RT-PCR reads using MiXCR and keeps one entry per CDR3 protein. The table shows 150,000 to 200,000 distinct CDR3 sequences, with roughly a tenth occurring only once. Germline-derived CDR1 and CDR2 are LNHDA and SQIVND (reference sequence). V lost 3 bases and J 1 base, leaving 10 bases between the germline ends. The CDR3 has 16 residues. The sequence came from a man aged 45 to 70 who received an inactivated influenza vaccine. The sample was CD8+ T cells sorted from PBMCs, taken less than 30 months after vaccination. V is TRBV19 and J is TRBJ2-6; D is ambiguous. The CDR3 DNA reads TGTGCCAGTAGTATCATTCAGGAATCTGGGGCCAACGTCCTGACTTTC. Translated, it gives CASSIIQESGANVLTF. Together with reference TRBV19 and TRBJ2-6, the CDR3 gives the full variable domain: DGGITQSPKYLFRKEGQNVTLSCEQNLNHDAMYWYRQDPGQGLRLIYYSQIVNDFQKGDIAEGYSVSREKKESFPLTVTSAQKNPTAFYLCASSIIQESGANVLTFGAGSRLTVL.